This T cell receptor (beta chain) is drawn from a study of blood T cells in healthy people across ages. Study observations and caveats: Because sorting was not performed, PBMCs prevented conclusive naive versus antigen-experienced comparison.

For this clonotype: Its antigen is currently unknown.

Primers used in a second PCR of roughly 7 to 11 cycles were a sample-barcoded 5' primer and a J-beta primer mix. TCRdb re-called the 5' RACE reads with MiXCR, one entry per CDR3 protein. This table holds 1.2 million to 1.5 million distinct CDR3 sequences, around 39% found once. Germline assignment: CDR1 MDHEN and CDR2 SYDVKM. This CDR3 has 13 residues. V shed 6 bases and J shed 6 bases, with 12 bases lying between them. The donors, healthy Caucasians from Russia, were aged about 6 to 100. It was 8 to 10 milliliters of peripheral blood that were drawn from each donor. The V call is TRBV28, the J call TRBJ1-3; D ambiguous. The clonotype was recovered from a woman aged 18-30 years in good health. The specimen sequenced was blood. The chain's CDR3 is CASRRGFENTIYF. The CDR3 region has the DNA TGTGCCAGCAGGCGGGGATTTGAAAACACCATATATTTT.